This passage covers 14 T cell receptor beta chains from one sample sequenced in a study of blood T cell repertoires in COVID-19. The protocol was immunoSEQ multiplex PCR, while the TCRdb copy is restricted to in-frame clones and leaves out a portion. This sample has some 180,000 clones, with approximately 90% found just once. Sequenced sample: PBMCs or T cells enriched from blood (not recorded which). The origin of the receptors is a woman aged 40-49 years in a cohort exposed to, infected with or recovered from COVID-19 (not recorded which).

The chain recombines TRBV2 with TRBJ1-5, with D unclear. The ends were cut back, 0 bases at V and 7 bases at J, with 13 bases in the middle. The CDR3 length is 15 residues. In germline, CDR1 is SNHLY, CDR2 FYNNEI. This CDR3 is CASSEAGRDNQPQHF. The CDR3 region has the DNA TGTGCCAGCAGTGAAGCAGGGAGGGATAACCAGCCCCAGCATTTT. The full variable domain, with the rest looked up from reference TRBV2 and TRBJ1-5, is EPEVTQTPSHQVTQMGQEVILRCVPISNHLYFYWYRQILGQKVEFLVSFYNNEISEKSEIFDDQFSVERPDGSNFTLKIRSTKLEDSAMYFCASSEAGRDNQPQHFGDGTRLSIL.

This CDR3 is CASAQTVAKNIQYF. The CDR3 nucleotides are TGTGCTAGTGCCCAGACAGTAGCCAAAAACATTCAGTACTTC. This chain joins TRBV12-5 and TRBJ2-4, with a weak D call TRBD1 (5 bases). V gave up 7 bases and J gave up 0 bases, with 10 bases separating them. CDR3 size: 14 residues. Germline CDR1 is LGHNT and CDR2 is FRNRAP.

The table lists this clone with a count of one. This sequence joins TRBV5-4 and TRBJ1-3, with 8 bases identical to TRBD1. The CDR3 runs 17 residues. Losses at the gene ends were 3 bases for V and 0 bases for J; bases not matched to a gene: 8. Germline loops: CDR1 SGHNT, CDR2 YYREEE (reference sequence). The CDR3 DNA reads TGTGCCAGCAGCTCTCAGGGGGCGCGGAGCTCTGGAAACACCATATATTTT. As protein: CASSSQGARSSGNTIYF.

This clone was seen only once. The chain joins TRBV4-1 to TRBJ1-2; TRBD1 matches 7 bases. The germline V gene has CDR1 MGHRA and CDR2 YSYEKL. V shed 0 bases, J shed 1 base, and the junction held 8 bases outside the gene matches. CDR3 size: 17 residues. The CDR3 sequence is CASSQDMTGIHNYGYTF. DNA for the CDR3: TGCGCCAGCAGCCAAGATATGACAGGGATACATAACTATGGCTACACCTTC.

The chain uses TRBV7-2 and TRBJ1-4; possible D gene TRBD1, 6 bases. V gave up 1 base and J gave up 5 bases, with 11 bases separating them. The CDR3 loop spans 15 amino acids. CDR1 and CDR2 (germline): SGHTA, FQGNSA. For the CDR3, the DNA is TGTGCCAGCAGCTTAGGGGGGGGCTTGAATGAAAAACTGTTTTTT. Protein: CASSLGGGLNEKLFF.

The chain carries TRBV11-3 and TRBJ1-4, with D tentatively TRBD1 (6 bases). Germline V CDR1 and CDR2: SGHNT, YENEEA. With 4 bases removed from V and 0 bases from J, the gap between germline ends came to 12 bases. The CDR3 totals 16 residues. This CDR3 reads CASSSQRGSTNEKLFF. DNA of the CDR3: TGTGCCAGCAGCTCCCAGAGGGGGTCAACTAATGAAAAACTGTTTTTT.

The chain is built from TRBV9 and TRBJ2-1; TRBD1 aligns across 9 bases. The trim removed 3 bases at V and 8 bases at J, leaving 9 bases unmatched. CDR1 SGDLS and CDR2 YYNGEE come from the germline V gene. CDR3 length equals 15 residues. The CDR3: CASSAQQGAVYEQFF. The CDR3 DNA follows: TGTGCCAGCAGCGCACAACAGGGGGCGGTTTATGAGCAGTTCTTC. The entire variable domain, with the rest obtained from reference TRBV9 and TRBJ2-1, is as follows: DSGVTQTPKHLITATGQRVTLRCSPRSGDLSVYWYQQSLDQGLQFLIQYYNGEERAKGNILERFSAQQFPDLHSELNLSSLELGDSALYFCASSAQQGAVYEQFFGPGTRLTVL.

This rearrangement joins TRBV7-2 to TRBJ2-3; 9 positions match TRBD2. The CDR3 runs 17 residues. Germline V CDR1 and CDR2: SGHTA, FQGNSA. V shed 1 base, J shed 0 bases, and the junction held 5 bases outside the gene matches. DNA for the CDR3: TGTGCCAGCAGCTTAGGGCTAGCGGGGACTAGCACAGATACGCAGTATTTT. The encoded protein is CASSLGLAGTSTDTQYF.

V usage is TRBV7-9 and J usage is TRBJ1-5; maybe TRBD1 (5 bases). Germline CDR1 SEHNR, CDR2 FQNEAQ (reference sequence). The CDR3 contains 15 residues. V was clipped by 5 bases and J by 6 bases, with 17 bases between them. The CDR3, as DNA: TGTGCCAGCAGCCATACCGGAGAAAGGGGTCAGCCCCAGCATTTT. It is translated as CASSHTGERGQPQHF. Filled out from reference TRBV7-9 and TRBJ1-5, the complete variable domain reads DTGVSQNPRHKITKRGQNVTFRCDPISEHNRLYWYRQTLGQGPEFLTYFQNEAQLEKSRLLSDRFSAERPKGSFSTLEIQRTEQGDSAMYLCASSHTGERGQPQHFGDGTRLSIL.

The genes are TRBV27 and TRBJ2-3; 15 bases match TRBD2. This CDR3 is built from 18 residues. V was clipped by 5 bases and J by 1 base; unmatched bases: 7. Germline V gene data show CDR1 as MNHEY and CDR2 as SMNVEV (reference sequence). CDR3 sequence (DNA): TGTGCCAGCAGTGGCGGACTAGCGGGGGGGCCCGGCACAGATACGCAGTATTTT. Encoded protein: CASSGGLAGGPGTDTQYF.

This chain joins TRBV5-1 and TRBJ2-7, with TRBD2 matching 10 bases. Unmatched junction bases numbered 6, after V lost 0 bases and J lost 6 bases. This CDR3 spans 15 amino acids. Germline CDR1 and CDR2: SGHRS and YFSETQ. The CDR3 loop is CASSLDGSGGFEQYF. As DNA, the CDR3 is TGCGCCAGCAGCTTGGATGGTAGCGGGGGGTTCGAGCAGTACTTC. Full variable domain (missing parts from reference TRBV5-1 and TRBJ2-7): KAGVTQTPRYLIKTRGQQVTLSCSPISGHRSVSWYQQTPGQGLQFLFEYFSETQRNKGNFPGRFSGRQFSNSRSEMNVSTLELGDSALYLCASSLDGSGGFEQYFGPGTRLTVT.

This clone was recorded once. The DNA for the CDR3 is TGTGCCAGCAGCGTAGCGGGAGGTAACCAAGAGACCCAGTACTTC. It encodes CASSVAGGNQETQYF. The V gene is TRBV9, the J gene TRBJ2-5; 7 positions agree with TRBD2. Germline CDR1 is SGDLS and CDR2 is YYNGEE. The CDR3 loop spans 15 amino acids. The V gene end was trimmed by 0 bases and the J gene end by 0 bases; junction bases not matched to a gene: 2.

This chain joins TRBV4-1 and TRBJ1-1, with TRBD1 identical over 7 bases. This CDR3 has 17 residues. J was trimmed by 0 bases and V by 1 base; bases with no gene match: 8. Germline V gene sequence: CDR1 MGHRA, CDR2 YSYEKL. CDR3 protein: CASSQGGQAGLNTEAFF. The CDR3 DNA reads as TGCGCCAGCAGCCAAGGAGGACAGGCCGGCCTGAACACTGAAGCTTTCTTT.

The chain employs TRBV19 and TRBJ1-2; maybe TRBD1 (6 bases). Looked up from germline, CDR1 is LNHDA and CDR2 is SQIVND (reference sequence). The CDR3 contains 14 residues. Trimming pared 3 bases from V and 6 bases from J, leaving 14 bases between. The chain's CDR3 is CASSMYDRSHGYTF. CDR3 coding DNA: TGTGCCAGTAGTATGTACGACAGGTCCCATGGCTACACCTTC.